This note documents a single TCR beta chain sequence. The Seattle patients joined while their infection was active and were tracked longitudinally afterward. This record comes from a study of blood T cell repertoires in COVID-19. Produced via immunoSEQ multiplex PCR; TCRdb's table is partial and in-frame only. The table has approximately 300,000 clones, 80% to 95% seen once; the top ten hold roughly 7%. Per germline, CDR1 GTSNPN and CDR2 SVGIG (reference sequence). There are 14 residues in the CDR3. V lost 4 bases, J lost 1 base, and 11 bases lay in between. The origin of this receptor is a woman in her 30s with COVID-19, enrolled during active disease. Source material: peripheral blood. The rearrangement uses TRBV30 and TRBJ1-3; tentatively, D is TRBD1 (5 bases). This chain's CDR3 is CAWIRPGSGNTIYF. CDR3 bases: TGTGCCTGGATCCGACCAGGGTCTGGAAACACCATATATTTT.